Each of the 13 T cell receptor beta chains below was sequenced from the same sample in a study of T cell responses to AZD1222 COVID-19 vaccine. Produced via immunoSEQ multiplex PCR; TCRdb's table is partial and in-frame only. The sample consists of 100,000 to 130,000 clones, 87% of them appearing once. The source material was peripheral blood, sampled on day 0 of AZD1222 vaccination. The receptor set was obtained from an adult in good health.

The rearrangement links TRBV4-1 to TRBJ1-2; D remains unclear. The CDR3 extends over 18 amino acids. With 0 bases removed from V and 0 bases from J, the gap between germline ends came to 17 bases. Germline V gene data show CDR1 as MGHRA and CDR2 as YSYEKL. In nucleotides, the CDR3 is TGCGCCAGCAGCCAAGATCGGGGATTGAGTCTCACTAACTATGGCTACACCTTC. This codes for CASSQDRGLSLTNYGYTF.

The rearrangement uses TRBV7-9 and TRBJ2-3; TRBD2 matches 10 bases. This CDR3 comprises 18 residues. Germline V lookup: CDR1 SEHNR, CDR2 FQNEAQ (reference sequence). V shed 5 bases and J 0 bases; nucleotides not matched to a gene: 11. CDR3 region: CASSPTLRTSGSTDTQYF. CDR3 DNA sequence: TGTGCCAGCAGCCCAACCCTACGGACTAGCGGTAGCACAGATACGCAGTATTTT.

The chain is built from TRBV19 and TRBJ2-3; D uncertain. V was pared by 7 bases and J by 0 bases, with 20 bases between. This CDR3 region has 17 residues. Germline V gene data show CDR1 as LNHDA and CDR2 as SQIVND (reference sequence). The CDR3, as DNA: TGTGCCAGTAACCCCGTTCCCTGGTCCCTGAGCACAGATACGCAGTATTTT. Amino acids: CASNPVPWSLSTDTQYF. Full variable domain (rest looked up from reference TRBV19 and TRBJ2-3): DGGITQSPKYLFRKEGQNVTLSCEQNLNHDAMYWYRQDPGQGLRLIYYSQIVNDFQKGDIAEGYSVSREKKESFPLTVTSAQKNPTAFYLCASNPVPWSLSTDTQYFGPGTRLTVL.

The genes are TRBV5-1 and TRBJ2-5; D is unclear. The CDR3 runs 14 residues. The germline V gene has CDR1 SGHRS and CDR2 YFSETQ. V was trimmed by 0 bases and J by 0 bases, leaving 6 bases between them. The CDR3 protein is CASSLALYQETQYF. In DNA form, the CDR3 reads TGCGCCAGCAGCTTGGCTCTGTACCAAGAGACCCAGTACTTC.

As to this clone: This sequence may be a read error, since a much larger clone differs from it by one base. The chain combines TRBV12-3 or TRBV12-4 with TRBJ1-1, with D possibly being TRBD1 (6 bases). Trimming took 5 bases from V and 1 from J, leaving 8 bases between them. The CDR3 has 13 amino acids. The DNA of the CDR3 is TGTGCCAGCAGTGTACAGGGGAACACTGAAGCTTTCTTT. The encoded protein is CASSVQGNTEAFF.

This clone was recorded a few times. The CDR3 here is CASSAGQTYGYTF. The DNA for the CDR3 is TGTGCCAGCAGCGCGGGACAAACCTATGGCTACACCTTC. The rearrangement links TRBV3-1 (or the pseudogene TRBV3-2) to TRBJ1-2; a weak D match, TRBD1 (6 bases). The CDR3 has 13 amino acids. The germline gives CDR1 LGHDT, CDR2 YNNKEL (reference sequence). Trimming cost V 5 bases and J 4 bases, with 11 bases left between them.

V usage is TRBV3-1 (or the pseudogene TRBV3-2) and J usage is TRBJ1-2, with a weak D call TRBD1 (5 bases). The CDR3 runs 15 residues. Trimming removed 1 base at V and 2 bases at J, with 11 bases between. Germline-derived CDR1 and CDR2 are LGHDT and YNNKEL (reference sequence). As DNA, the CDR3 is TGTGCCAGCAGCCAAGGACAGACCGGCAACTATGGCTACACCTTC. It encodes CASSQGQTGNYGYTF.

V and J are TRBV5-1 and TRBJ2-7; 8 bases line up with TRBD1. The CDR3 loop spans 15 amino acids. CDR1 and CDR2 (germline): SGHRS, YFSETQ. V gave up 4 bases and J gave up 3 bases; unmatched junction bases: 9. CDR3 residues: CASSNGQGRYYEQYF. In nucleotides, the CDR3 is TGCGCCAGCAGCAATGGACAGGGCCGCTACTACGAGCAGTACTTC.

CDR3 loop: CASSREDYEQYF. CDR3 bases: TGTGCCAGCAGTAGGGAGGACTACGAGCAGTACTTC. This chain links TRBV6-2 or TRBV6-3 with TRBJ2-7; tentatively, D is TRBD2 (6 bases). The CDR3 is made up of 12 amino acids. The V and J ends lost 5 bases and 3 bases respectively, with 8 bases between them. The V gene's germline CDR1 is MNHEY and CDR2 SVGEGT.

The V and J genes are TRBV24-1 and TRBJ1-2; D is ambiguous. The V end lost 4 bases, the J end lost 4 bases, and 9 bases lay between the germline ends. Germline V lookup: CDR1 KGHDR, CDR2 SFDVKD. There are 13 residues in the CDR3. DNA of the CDR3: TGTGCCACCAGTGAGCCTCGCTTCTATGGCTACACCTTC. It encodes CATSEPRFYGYTF.

In nucleotides, the CDR3 is TGTGCCAGCAGCGTAAACCCAACTTCAGGGATGGGGAGGGGAAACACCATATATTTT. Its translation is CASSVNPTSGMGRGNTIYF. The chain employs TRBV9 and TRBJ1-3; tentatively, D is TRBD1 (5 bases). CDR1 is SGDLS, CDR2 YYNGEE, per germline. Between the trimmed V and J ends, which lost 1 base and 4 bases, there was a span of 24 bases. The CDR3 has 19 residues.

The genes are TRBV11-2 and TRBJ2-1, with D perhaps matching TRBD2 (6 bases). The germline gives CDR1 SGHAT, CDR2 FQNNGV. The CDR3 is made up of 15 amino acids. With 4 bases removed from V and 4 bases from J, the gap between germline ends came to 14 bases. The CDR3: CASSSAGGGYNEQFF. The CDR3 nucleotides read TGTGCCAGCAGCTCTGCTGGGGGAGGATACAATGAGCAGTTCTTC.

V is TRBV5-4 and J is TRBJ1-6; D remains unclear. CDR1 and CDR2 (germline): SGHNT, YYREEE (reference sequence). Trimming left V 0 bases short and J 6 bases short, with 7 bases between. The CDR3 is made up of 14 amino acids. CDR3 protein: CASSLAVFNSPLHF. In nucleotides, the CDR3 is TGTGCCAGCAGCTTGGCAGTCTTTAATTCACCCCTCCACTTT.